One and the same sample provided the 22 T cell receptor beta chains below, sequenced in a study of neurological immune-mediated disorders. TCRdb reanalysed the 5' RACE reads using MiXCR and keeps one entry per CDR3 protein. The sample holds about 62,000 distinct CDR3 sequences, roughly 3.5% seen once. The specimen sequenced was PBMCs. The receptors come from a woman in her forties or fifties with multiple sclerosis.

On this clonotype: Being one base from a much bigger clone, this may be a read error. The chain links TRBV7-2 to TRBJ1-2; D is uncertain. V was shortened by 1 base and J by 8 bases, with 20 bases between the two germline ends. The CDR3 runs 16 residues. Germline V lookup: CDR1 SGHTA, CDR2 FQGNSA. Here the CDR3 DNA reads TGTGCCAGCAGCTTAGTTTCGATGGGGAAGGGTGGAGGCTACACCTTC. As protein: CASSLVSMGKGGGYTF.

This clonotype occurred many times. The V and J genes are TRBV2 and TRBJ2-3; D ambiguous. V gave up 6 bases and J gave up 0 bases, with 10 bases separating them. Germline V gene sequence: CDR1 SNHLY, CDR2 FYNNEI. The CDR3 runs 14 residues. The CDR3 DNA reads as TGTGCCAGCAGCCGGGCCCTCAGCACAGATACGCAGTATTTT. Translation gives CASSRALSTDTQYF.

This clonotype was seen repeatedly, ten times or more. This sequence joins TRBV29-1 and TRBJ2-2; TRBD1 is a possible D gene (5 bases). Looked up from germline, CDR1 is SQVTM and CDR2 is ANQGSEA. This CDR3 spans 14 amino acids. V was cut by 5 bases and J by 2 bases, with 12 bases left in between. Here the CDR3 reads CSVFPQGNTGELFF. DNA for the CDR3: TGCAGCGTTTTTCCTCAGGGAAACACCGGGGAGCTGTTTTTT.

In this sample, this clonotype turned up many times. V and J are TRBV6-5 and TRBJ2-7; D is unclear. The V end was cut by 2 bases, the J end by 2 bases, with 10 bases between. The CDR3 is 14 amino acids. CDR1 is MNHEY, CDR2 SVGAGI, per germline. CDR3 sequence: CASSYRQGTYEQYF. CDR3 nucleotides: TGTGCCAGCAGTTACCGACAAGGCACCTACGAGCAGTACTTC.

The chain carries TRBV10-2 and TRBJ1-1, with TRBD1 matching 11 bases. Looked up from germline, CDR1 is WSHSY and CDR2 is SAAADI. This CDR3 region has 15 residues. V lost 6 bases, J lost 1 base, and 4 bases stayed unmatched. The CDR3 loop is CASRDRGRGNTEAFF. The CDR3 nucleotides are TGCGCCAGCAGGGACAGGGGGCGAGGGAACACTGAAGCTTTCTTT.

This clonotype was recorded at least ten times. This sequence joins TRBV7-2 and TRBJ2-7, with 8 bases that match TRBD2. Trimming at V came to 0 bases and at J to 5 bases, leaving 9 bases not matched to a gene. Germline CDR1 and CDR2: SGHTA and FQGNSA. The CDR3 covers 16 residues. As DNA, the CDR3 is TGTGCCAGCAGCTTAGCTCCCGGGACTAGAAGCCACGAGCAGTACTTC. Translating it yields CASSLAPGTRSHEQYF.

This clonotype occurred many times. The chain carries TRBV6-6 and TRBJ1-5; D gene unclear. The CDR3 runs to 14 residues. The V end lost 5 bases, the J end lost 1 base, and 9 bases lay between the germline ends. Germline V lookup: CDR1 MNHNY, CDR2 SVGAGI (reference sequence). CDR3 sequence: CASSPPGSNQPQHF. The DNA of the CDR3 is TGTGCCAGCAGTCCTCCGGGGAGCAATCAGCCCCAGCATTTT.

Ten or more counts support this clonotype. The chain uses TRBV12-3 or TRBV12-4 and TRBJ1-5; D is ambiguous. There are 13 residues in the CDR3. V was clipped by 3 bases and J by 9 bases, with 12 bases between them. The CDR3 DNA sequence: TGTGCCAGCAGTTTCGGGCGGGCGGGGCCCCAGCATTTT. Translating it yields CASSFGRAGPQHF.

In its sample, this clonotype was seen many times. The genes are TRBV7-2 and TRBJ2-3, with 7 bases identical to TRBD2. The ends lost 3 bases at V and 0 bases at J; junction bases unmatched: 3. The CDR3 runs to 15 residues. Germline V gene sequence: CDR1 SGHTA, CDR2 FQGNSA. In DNA, the CDR3 is TGTGCCAGCAGCTTCCAAGCGGGAAGCACAGATACGCAGTATTTT. It is translated as CASSFQAGSTDTQYF.

This clonotype was observed many times. V and J are TRBV4-1 and TRBJ2-1; 11 nucleotides line up with TRBD1. V dropped 0 bases and J dropped 9; count of bases not matched to a gene: 4. Germline CDR1 is MGHRA and CDR2 is YSYEKL. The CDR3 totals 15 residues. CDR3: CASSQEGQGVSEQFF. CDR3 nucleotide sequence: TGCGCCAGCAGCCAAGAGGGACAGGGGGTGAGTGAGCAGTTCTTC.

To note about this clonotype: A read error may explain this, as a much larger clone is one base away. This chain joins TRBV5-1 and TRBJ2-7; 8 positions agree with TRBD2. The CDR3 sequence is 14 residues long. The germline gives CDR1 SGHRS, CDR2 YFSETQ. Unmatched junction bases numbered 6, after V lost 4 bases and J lost 3 bases. The CDR3 loop reads CASSGTRGLYEQYF. The CDR3 DNA reads as TGCGCCAGCAGCGGGACTAGAGGCCTCTACGAGCAGTACTTC.

This clonotype was counted many times. The chain employs TRBV7-9 and TRBJ2-1; 11 bases agree with TRBD2. The CDR3 is made up of 15 amino acids. Trimming cost V 3 bases and J 8 bases; bases outside gene matches: 6. The germline CDR1 and CDR2 sequences are SEHNR and FQNEAQ (reference sequence). This CDR3 is CASSLTSGTRYEQFF. CDR3 in DNA: TGTGCCAGCAGCTTGACTAGCGGGACGAGGTATGAGCAGTTCTTC.

This clonotype was detected ten times or more. The CDR3 sequence: CASSLVKEGGELFF. In nucleotides, the CDR3 is TGTGCCAGCAGCTTAGTAAAGGAGGGAGGGGAGCTGTTTTTT. The V and J genes are TRBV7-2 and TRBJ2-2; D is possibly TRBD2 (6 bases). Trimming removed 1 base at V and 8 bases at J, with 11 bases between. Looked up from germline, CDR1 is SGHTA and CDR2 is FQGNSA. The CDR3 spans 14 residues.

This clonotype came up a few times. This chain uses TRBV5-1 with TRBJ2-7, with a tentative D call TRBD2 (5 bases). The CDR3 runs 12 residues. Germline-derived CDR1 and CDR2 are SGHRS and YFSETQ. The V end was cut by 3 bases, the J end by 7 bases, with 11 bases between. The CDR3 protein is CASSWLSGEQYF. CDR3 in DNA: TGCGCCAGCAGCTGGTTGAGCGGAGAGCAGTACTTC.

This chain uses TRBV12-3 or TRBV12-4 with TRBJ2-1, with 16 bases identical to TRBD2. Trimming took 3 bases from V and 11 from J; bases not matched to a gene: 1. This CDR3 is 14 amino acids long. This chain's CDR3 is CASSLGLAGGQQFF. The DNA for the CDR3 is TGTGCCAGCAGTTTGGGACTAGCGGGAGGGCAGCAGTTCTTC.

This clonotype was detected ten times or more. V usage is TRBV7-2 and J usage is TRBJ2-4; no firm D call. Germline lookup yields CDR1 SGHTA and CDR2 FQGNSA. The V and J ends lost 1 base and 1 base respectively, with 11 bases between them. CDR3 length equals 16 residues. CDR3 DNA sequence: TGTGCCAGCAGCTTAGGAGAGCAGTGGGCCAAAAACATTCAGTACTTC. This encodes CASSLGEQWAKNIQYF.

This clonotype was counted at least ten times. The gene calls are TRBV7-3 and TRBJ1-1; D remains ambiguous. Germline V gene data show CDR1 as SGHTA and CDR2 as FQGTGA. The CDR3 has 14 amino acids. V lost 8 bases to trimming and J lost 1 base, with 14 bases between them. CDR3 protein: CASQSGPRNTEAFF. The CDR3 coding sequence is TGTGCCAGCCAATCCGGGCCGAGGAACACTGAAGCTTTCTTT.

This clonotype was counted ten times or more. The V and J genes are TRBV9 and TRBJ1-2; D may be TRBD1 (5 bases). The germline V gene has CDR1 SGDLS and CDR2 YYNGEE. CDR3 size: 21 residues. The germline V and J ends were trimmed by 2 bases and 4 bases, with 33 bases remaining between them. CDR3 amino acids: CASSVREVGAGFITRGYGYTF. DNA of the CDR3: TGTGCCAGCAGCGTCCGCGAGGTCGGGGCAGGCTTTATTACGCGGGGCTATGGCTACACCTTC.

This clonotype was counted at least ten times. The CDR3 DNA reads TGTGCCAGCAGCTTGGTGACAGGGACGAACACTGAAGCTTTCTTT. It is translated as CASSLVTGTNTEAFF. This rearrangement joins TRBV7-9 to TRBJ1-1, with 7 bases aligning to TRBD1. The V segment lost 3 bases and the J segment 1 base; nucleotides outside the gene matches: 5. Germline V gene sequence: CDR1 SEHNR, CDR2 FQNEAQ (reference sequence). The CDR3 covers 15 residues.

This clonotype was detected many times. The rearrangement joins TRBV7-9 to TRBJ2-5, with a possible D match to TRBD1 (6 bases). The CDR3 runs to 17 residues. The germline V gene encodes CDR1 SEHNR and CDR2 FQNEAQ (reference sequence). Trimming took off 1 base at V and 4 bases at J, with 19 bases between the two ends. CDR3 nucleotides: TGTGCCAGCAGCTTAGGGTTTGGGCAGGGGCATCGAGAGACCCAGTACTTC. It encodes CASSLGFGQGHRETQYF.

There are many counts of this clonotype. This sequence joins TRBV20-1 and TRBJ2-7, with 10 nucleotides matching TRBD1. This CDR3 has 13 residues. Trimming at V came to 3 bases and at J to 3 bases, leaving 2 bases not matched to a gene. Germline CDR1 is DFQATT and CDR2 is SNEGSKA (reference sequence). The CDR3 is CSASRDRGYEQYF. As DNA, the CDR3 is TGCAGTGCTAGCCGGGACAGGGGCTACGAGCAGTACTTC.

This clonotype was found many times. The chain has TRBV9 and TRBJ1-1; no clear D. Trimming stripped 3 bases from V and 0 bases from J, with 12 bases between. The germline gives CDR1 SGDLS, CDR2 YYNGEE. The CDR3 is 15 residues long. CDR3 sequence reads: CASSALTALNTEAFF. The DNA for the CDR3 is TGTGCCAGCAGCGCTTTAACAGCATTGAACACTGAAGCTTTCTTT.